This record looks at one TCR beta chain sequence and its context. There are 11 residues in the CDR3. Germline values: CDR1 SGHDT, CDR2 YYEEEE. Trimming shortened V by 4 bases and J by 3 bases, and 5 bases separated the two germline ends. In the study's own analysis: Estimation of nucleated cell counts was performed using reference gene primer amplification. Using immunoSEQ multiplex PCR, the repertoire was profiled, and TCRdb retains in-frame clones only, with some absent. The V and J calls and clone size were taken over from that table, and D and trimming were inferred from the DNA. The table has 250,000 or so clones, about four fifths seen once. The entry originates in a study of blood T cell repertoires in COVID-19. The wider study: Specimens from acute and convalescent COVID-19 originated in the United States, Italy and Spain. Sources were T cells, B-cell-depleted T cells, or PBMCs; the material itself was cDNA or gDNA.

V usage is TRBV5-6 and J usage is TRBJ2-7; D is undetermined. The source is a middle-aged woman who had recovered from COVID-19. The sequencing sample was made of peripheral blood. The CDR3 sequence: CASSMYYEQYF. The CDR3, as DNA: TGTGCCAGCAGCATGTACTACGAGCAGTACTTC.